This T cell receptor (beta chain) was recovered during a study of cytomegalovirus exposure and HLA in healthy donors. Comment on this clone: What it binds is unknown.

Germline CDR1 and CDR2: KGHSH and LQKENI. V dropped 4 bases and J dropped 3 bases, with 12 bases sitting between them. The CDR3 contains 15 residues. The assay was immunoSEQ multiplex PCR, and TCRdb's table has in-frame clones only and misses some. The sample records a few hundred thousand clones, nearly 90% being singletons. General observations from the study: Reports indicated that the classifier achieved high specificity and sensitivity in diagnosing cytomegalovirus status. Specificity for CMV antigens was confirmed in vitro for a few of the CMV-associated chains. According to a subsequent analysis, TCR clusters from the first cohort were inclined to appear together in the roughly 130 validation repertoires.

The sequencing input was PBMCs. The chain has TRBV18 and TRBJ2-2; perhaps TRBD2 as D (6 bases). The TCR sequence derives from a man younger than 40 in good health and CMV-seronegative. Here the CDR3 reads CASSQRGDYTGELFF. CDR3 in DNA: TGTGCCAGCTCACAACGAGGGGACTACACCGGGGAGCTGTTTTTT.